This T cell receptor beta chain emerged from a study of regulatory T cells in long-lasting Graves disease. Construction of TCR beta libraries relied on iRepertoire HTBI primers and on Arm-PCR targeting CDR3 regions. Original processing notes: Taken together, the samples had around 66 TRBV and more than 12 TRBJ segments identified. TCRdb passed the multiplex PCR reads through MiXCR, listing each CDR3 protein once. TCRdb's processing, not the study's, gives the V and J calls here. The table records around 460,000 distinct CDR3 sequences, approximately 23% of them present only once. Time point indicated: persistent/refractory GD, antithyroid drugs over 5 years with positive TRAb. TCR sequences were obtained from RNA taken from PBMCs. From germline, CDR1 is SGHTA and CDR2 FQGNSA. V gave up 1 base and J gave up 3 bases, with 10 bases separating them. This CDR3 comprises 14 residues.

V is TRBV7-2 and J is TRBJ2-7; the D is unclear. This sequence originates from a female donor with Graves disease. The sequencing here drew on peripheral blood mononuclear cells (PBMCs), taken when the disease was refractory, from a patient treated with antithyroid drugs. This CDR3 reads CASSLEQRFYEQYF. The CDR3 bases are TGTGCCAGCAGCTTAGAACAGAGATTCTACGAGCAGTACTTC. The variable domain in full, with the rest retrieved from reference TRBV7-2 and TRBJ2-7, is GAGVSQSPSNKVTEKGKDVELRCDPISGHTALYWYRQSLGQGLEFLIYFQGNSAPDKSGLPSDRFSAERTGGSVSTLTIQRTQQEDSAVYLCASSLEQRFYEQYFGPGTRLTVT.